This section outlines one TCR beta chain sequence together with its context. The sample originates from a study of blood T cell repertoires in COVID-19. The CDR3 has 11 residues. V lost 5 bases to trimming and J lost 5 bases, with 9 bases between them. In germline, CDR1 is DFQATT, CDR2 SNEGSKA (reference sequence). TCRdb's copy holds only in-frame clones and misses some; the assay was immunoSEQ multiplex PCR. The data contain under 300,000 clones, around 83% of them singletons. The V call is TRBV20-1, the J call TRBJ1-2; unclear D gene. This receptor was obtained from a woman under 30 with acute or convalescent COVID-19. The material sequenced was peripheral blood. CDR3 bases: TGCAGTGCTGTTACAGAGTATGGCTACACCTTC. Residues: CSAVTEYGYTF.